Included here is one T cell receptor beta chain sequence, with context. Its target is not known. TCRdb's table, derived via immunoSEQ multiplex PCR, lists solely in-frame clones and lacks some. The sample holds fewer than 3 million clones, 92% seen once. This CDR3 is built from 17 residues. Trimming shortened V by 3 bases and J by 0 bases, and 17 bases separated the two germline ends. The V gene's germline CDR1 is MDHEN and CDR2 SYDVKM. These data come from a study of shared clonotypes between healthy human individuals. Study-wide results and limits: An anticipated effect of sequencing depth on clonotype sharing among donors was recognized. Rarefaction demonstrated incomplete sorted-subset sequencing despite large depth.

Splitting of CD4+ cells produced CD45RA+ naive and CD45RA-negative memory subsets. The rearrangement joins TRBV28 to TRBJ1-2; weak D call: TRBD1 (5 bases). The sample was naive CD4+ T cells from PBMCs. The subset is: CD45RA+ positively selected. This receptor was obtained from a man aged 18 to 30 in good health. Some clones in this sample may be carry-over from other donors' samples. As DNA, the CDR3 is TGTGCCAGCAGTTTGAGTGGGGCAGAGCCTTCTAACTATGGCTACACCTTC. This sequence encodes CASSLSGAEPSNYGYTF.